The present TCR beta chain was sequenced within a study of shared clonotypes between healthy human individuals. Details on this clone: Antigen unknown.

Terminally differentiated effector memory CD45RA+ cells were excluded from the naive CD8 cells, which were CD45RO-negative and positively selected for CCR7. General observations from the study: The study found 4.5% to 6% of naive CD4 clonotypes shared across several donors.

The germline CDR1 and CDR2 sequences are KGHSH and LQKENI. This CDR3 has 15 amino acids. Trimming took 2 bases from V and 1 from J, leaving 12 bases between them. Sequencing was performed with immunoSEQ multiplex PCR; in TCRdb, only in-frame clones are kept and a portion is missing. Of around 2.1 million clones listed, 90% to 95% are singletons. This TCR was recovered from a man between 18 and 35 years old in good health. Some clones in this sample may be carry-over from other donors' samples. Specimen: naive CD8+ T cells from PBMCs. The genes are TRBV18 and TRBJ2-7; D may correspond to TRBD1 or TRBD2 (6 bases each). As DNA, the CDR3 is TGTGCCAGCTCACCAGGGGGGCACCGATCCTACGAGCAGTACTTC. Translation gives CASSPGGHRSYEQYF.